Each of the 18 T cell receptor beta chains below was sequenced from the same sample in a study of blood T cell repertoires in COVID-19. The data were produced by immunoSEQ multiplex PCR, yet TCRdb's version contains in-frame clones alone and is incomplete. The sample shows tens of thousands of clones, more than 70% of them seen only once. The specimen sequenced was peripheral blood. All receptors come from a man aged 70-80 years with active COVID-19.

The chain has TRBV19 and TRBJ2-3; D is perhaps TRBD2 (6 bases). This CDR3 region has 14 residues. Deletions cut 4 bases from V and 0 bases from J, with 8 bases between. CDR1 is LNHDA and CDR2 is SQIVND in the germline V gene (reference sequence). The CDR3 protein is CASSRGLSTDTQYF. In DNA, the CDR3 is TGTGCCAGTAGTAGGGGACTGAGCACAGATACGCAGTATTTT.

The rearrangement uses TRBV5-1 and TRBJ2-5; D is undetermined. V lost 0 bases to trimming and J lost 4 bases, with 10 bases between them. CDR3 length equals 14 residues. Germline values: CDR1 SGHRS, CDR2 YFSETQ. CDR3 amino acids: CASSLVAVGETQYF. CDR3 bases: TGCGCCAGCAGCTTGGTTGCGGTGGGAGAGACCCAGTACTTC. The full variable domain, in which reference TRBV5-1 and TRBJ2-5 provide the parts outside the CDR3, is KAGVTQTPRYLIKTRGQQVTLSCSPISGHRSVSWYQQTPGQGLQFLFEYFSETQRNKGNFPGRFSGRQFSNSRSEMNVSTLELGDSALYLCASSLVAVGETQYFGPGTRLLVL.

The gene calls are TRBV11-2 and TRBJ2-1; 15 bases fit TRBD2. There are 15 residues in the CDR3. Germline CDR1 SGHAT, CDR2 FQNNGV. V was pared by 1 base and J by 12 bases, with 4 bases of the junction left unmatched. The CDR3 DNA follows: TGTGCCAGCAGCTTAGGGACTAGCGGGGGGGTATGGCAGTTCTTC. Protein sequence: CASSLGTSGGVWQFF.

The CDR3 nucleotides are TGTGCCAGCAGTTCCCCCACTCAAGAGACCCAGTACTTC. Its protein product is CASSSPTQETQYF. The V gene is TRBV6-5, the J gene TRBJ2-5, with D unresolved. Trimming stripped 4 bases from V and 2 bases from J, with 8 bases between. The CDR3 sequence is 13 residues long. CDR1 and CDR2 (germline): MNHEY, SVGAGI.

V gene TRBV9 combines with J gene TRBJ2-7; 7 positions match TRBD2. This CDR3 contains 14 residues. Germline CDR1 SGDLS, CDR2 YYNGEE. Germline trimming cut 2 bases from V and 6 bases from J; bases unmatched to any gene: 8. For the CDR3, the DNA is TGTGCCAGCAGCGTTAGCGGGCGCCCGAGCGAGCAGTACTTC. Amino acid sequence: CASSVSGRPSEQYF.

The chain links TRBV25-1 to TRBJ1-2, with a tentative D call TRBD1 (5 bases). Germline-derived CDR1 and CDR2 are MGHDK and SYGVNS. The CDR3 runs 15 residues. Trimming removed 0 bases at V and 10 bases at J, with 18 bases between. This CDR3 reads CASSEYSGSGLHYTF. As DNA, the CDR3 is TGTGCCAGCAGTGAATACAGTGGGTCGGGACTCCACTACACCTTC.

The chain couples TRBV5-5 to TRBJ1-6; D is perhaps TRBD1 (5 bases). CDR1 is SGHKS, CDR2 YYEKEE, per germline (reference sequence). Trimming stripped 0 bases from V and 6 bases from J, with 13 bases between. The CDR3 has 16 residues. The CDR3 spells CASSLGSDTLNSPLHF. In nucleotides, the CDR3 is TGTGCCAGCAGCTTGGGTTCGGACACGCTTAATTCACCCCTCCACTTT.

CDR3 in DNA: TGTGCCAGCAACCTGATGGGGGGAAGCACAGATACGCAGTATTTT. Translated: CASNLMGGSTDTQYF. The chain couples TRBV7-2 to TRBJ2-3, with D possibly TRBD2 on 6 matching bases. This CDR3 region has 15 residues. CDR1 and CDR2 (germline): SGHTA, FQGNSA. V lost 7 bases and J 0 bases, leaving 14 bases between the germline ends.

This rearrangement joins TRBV19 to TRBJ1-2; 8 bases match TRBD1. Germline V CDR1 and CDR2: LNHDA, SQIVND (reference sequence). V lost 1 base and J lost 6; bases outside the gene matches: 7. The CDR3 is 15 residues long. Here the CDR3 DNA reads TGTGCCAGTAGTATAGGGGGGACAGGACATAATGGCTACACCTTC. As protein: CASSIGGTGHNGYTF.

J is TRBJ2-7 and V is TRBV6-6; 7 bases are a match to TRBD1. CDR3 length: 14 amino acids. The V and J ends lost 4 bases and 5 bases, in that order; junction bases with no gene match: 8. CDR1 and CDR2 from the germline V gene are MNHNY and SVGAGI (reference sequence). The CDR3 bases are TGTGCCAGCAGTTCGCCCGACAGGGAACACGAGCAGTACTTC. Amino acids: CASSSPDREHEQYF.

This sequence joins TRBV7-4 and TRBJ1-1; 8 nucleotides line up with TRBD1. With V trimmed by 8 bases and J by 7 bases, 30 bases remained unmatched. In germline, CDR1 is SGHVT, CDR2 SQSDAQ. This CDR3 spans 20 amino acids. The CDR3 reads CASSSHPAWCLVVTGVEAFF. The DNA for the CDR3 is TGTGCCAGCTCCTCTCACCCAGCTTGGTGCTTGGTGGTGACAGGGGTTGAAGCTTTCTTT.

The chain uses TRBV4-1 and TRBJ1-6, with D maybe TRBD1 (6 bases). Trimming left V 0 bases short and J 8 bases short, with 17 bases between. The CDR3 is 17 residues long. CDR1 is MGHRA and CDR2 is YSYEKL in the germline V gene. CDR3: CASSQDDGTGKYSPLHF. The CDR3 coding sequence is TGCGCCAGCAGCCAAGATGACGGCACAGGGAAATATTCACCCCTCCACTTT.

This chain joins TRBV29-1 and TRBJ2-2; D gene unclear. Germline CDR1 and CDR2: SQVTM and ANQGSEA. CDR3 length: 11 amino acids. Trimming took off 6 bases at V and 9 bases at J, with 11 bases between the two ends. CDR3 DNA sequence: TGCAGCGTAGCCCTTGGTCGGGAGCTGTTTTTT. Its protein is CSVALGRELFF.

This clone is a singleton in its sample. V and J are TRBV12-5 and TRBJ2-1; 9 bases are a match to TRBD1. The CDR3 is made up of 15 amino acids. The J segment lost 6 bases and the V segment lost 7 bases, leaving 10 bases of the junction unmatched. The germline V gene has CDR1 LGHNT and CDR2 FRNRAP. The CDR3, as DNA: TGTGCTAGTGTCAACCCCCTGGACAGGGGCAATGAGCAGTTCTTC. It codes for CASVNPLDRGNEQFF.

The chain joins TRBV30 to TRBJ2-7, with D maybe TRBD1 (5 bases). This CDR3 region has 15 residues. The germline V and J ends were trimmed by 5 bases and 4 bases, with 21 bases remaining between them. Looked up from germline, CDR1 is GTSNPN and CDR2 is SVGIG (reference sequence). The CDR3: CAWADTQSPHYEQYF. CDR3 in DNA: TGTGCCTGGGCGGACACGCAGTCCCCCCATTACGAGCAGTACTTC.

J is TRBJ1-2 and V is TRBV5-5; maybe TRBD1 (5 bases). This CDR3 is 14 amino acids long. Germline V gene data show CDR1 as SGHKS and CDR2 as YYEKEE (reference sequence). Trimming took 4 bases from V and 3 from J, leaving 13 bases between them. The CDR3 bases are TGTGCCAGCAGCCCCCGAAAAGGGGACTATGGCTACACCTTC. Protein sequence: CASSPRKGDYGYTF.

The chain is built from TRBV7-2 and TRBJ2-1; TRBD1 might be the D (6 bases). Germline CDR1 and CDR2: SGHTA and FQGNSA. Trimming removed 0 bases from V and 0 bases from J, with 15 bases in between. The CDR3 length is 18 residues. CDR3 loop: CASSLAGALQGSYNEQFF. In DNA form, the CDR3 reads TGTGCCAGCAGCTTAGCGGGGGCCCTACAGGGCTCCTACAATGAGCAGTTCTTC.

The rearrangement joins TRBV18 to TRBJ1-1; no clear D. The CDR3 covers 12 residues. CDR1 and CDR2 (germline): KGHSH, LQKENI. V was pared by 4 bases and J by 1 base, with 4 bases between. In nucleotides, the CDR3 is TGTGCCAGCTCACGAGCGAACACTGAAGCTTTCTTT. Protein sequence: CASSRANTEAFF.